This note documents a single T cell receptor beta chain sequence. The sample comes from a study of blood T cell repertoires in COVID-19. For the study at large: The study drew acute and convalescent COVID-19 samples from the United States, Italy and Spain.

Authors' analysis steps: Amplifying reference gene primers gave estimates of nucleated cell counts. TCRdb's table, derived via immunoSEQ multiplex PCR, lists solely in-frame clones and lacks some. V, J and clone size are those of that table, while D and trimming were read from the DNA. This table has approximately 200,000 clones, approximately 90% appearing once. Germline V gene lookup returns CDR1 SGHRS and CDR2 YFSETQ. This CDR3 has 17 residues. The junction had 9 bases not matched to a gene; V was cut back by 2 bases and J by 5 bases. The specimen sequenced was peripheral blood. The V and J genes are TRBV5-1 and TRBJ1-5, with 11 bases identical to TRBD1. This TCR was sampled from a man between 65 and 79 years old with active or convalescent COVID-19. CDR3 coding DNA: TGCGCCAGCAGCTTAAGCGCCCGGGGACAGGGGGATCAGCCCCAGCATTTT. This sequence encodes CASSLSARGQGDQPQHF.